The 30 T cell receptor beta chains in this list originate from one sample, sequenced in a study of cytomegalovirus exposure and HLA in healthy donors. This PCR relied on a set of 60 Vbeta primers and 13 Jbeta primers. The protocol was immunoSEQ multiplex PCR, while the TCRdb copy is restricted to in-frame clones and leaves out a portion. This sample has roughly 160,000 clones, with about 80% found just once. Sample: PBMCs. Every receptor here comes from a man between 25 and 39 years old in good health and CMV-seronegative.

This clone was counted a single time. V gene TRBV7-2 combines with J gene TRBJ2-3; no firm D call. CDR3 length: 16 residues. The V and J ends lost 1 base and 0 bases respectively, with 11 bases between them. Germline assignment: CDR1 SGHTA and CDR2 FQGNSA. CDR3 coding DNA: TGTGCCAGCAGCTTAGAGCTTAGCTGGAGCACAGATACGCAGTATTTT. Its translation is CASSLELSWSTDTQYF.

The CDR3 protein is CASRIPGTAYEQYF. For the CDR3, the DNA is TGTGCCAGCAGAATCCCCGGGACAGCCTACGAGCAGTACTTC. The V gene is TRBV28, the J gene TRBJ2-7, with TRBD1 matching 7 bases. The germline gives CDR1 MDHEN, CDR2 SYDVKM. The CDR3 consists of 14 residues. Germline trimming cut 6 bases from V and 2 bases from J; bases unmatched to any gene: 7. Based on the CDR3 plus reference TRBV28 and TRBJ2-7, the full variable domain is DVKVTQSSRYLVKRTGEKVFLECVQDMDHENMFWYRQDPGLGLRLIYFSYDVKMKEKGDIPEGYSVSREKKERFSLILESASTNQTSMYLCASRIPGTAYEQYFGPGTRLTVT.

V and J are TRBV11-2 and TRBJ2-1; D might be TRBD2 (6 bases). Trimming took off 5 bases at V and 8 bases at J, with 28 bases between the two ends. CDR1 SGHAT and CDR2 FQNNGV come from the germline V gene. The CDR3 is 18 residues long. The CDR3 sequence is CASSERTGLAQVVDEQFF. The CDR3 DNA is TGTGCCAGCAGCGAACGGACCGGGCTAGCGCAAGTCGTGGATGAGCAGTTCTTC.

This clone is a singleton in its sample. The rearrangement uses TRBV29-1 and TRBJ1-1; 10 nucleotides agree with TRBD1. CDR1 is SQVTM, CDR2 ANQGSEA, per germline. The junction had 4 bases not matched to a gene; V was cut back by 7 bases and J by 5 bases. This CDR3 has 12 amino acids. The CDR3 DNA reads as TGCAGCGGACGACAGGGGGCTACTGAAGCTTTCTTT. Encoded protein: CSGRQGATEAFF.

The rearrangement joins TRBV11-3 to TRBJ2-1, with a possible D match to TRBD1 (5 bases). The germline V and J ends were trimmed by 4 bases and 7 bases, with 5 bases remaining between them. The germline V gene encodes CDR1 SGHNT and CDR2 YENEEA. The CDR3 contains 11 residues. As DNA, the CDR3 is TGTGCCAGCAGCTCAGGGAATGAGCAGTTCTTC. Translated: CASSSGNEQFF.

V gene TRBV28 combines with J gene TRBJ1-2, with 11 bases fitting TRBD1. CDR3 length: 15 residues. V was clipped by 3 bases and J by 5 bases; unmatched bases: 5. Germline-derived CDR1 and CDR2 are MDHEN and SYDVKM. CDR3 nucleotide sequence: TGTGCCAGCAGTTTCGGGACAGGGGGGGGGTATGGCTACACCTTC. It translates to CASSFGTGGGYGYTF.

This clone has a single count. This chain joins TRBV7-8 and TRBJ2-7; 9 nucleotides line up with TRBD1. V lost 6 bases, J lost 2 bases, and 5 bases stayed unmatched. Per the germline V gene, CDR1 is SGHVS and CDR2 is FQNEAQ. This CDR3 comprises 14 residues. CDR3 protein: CASSVGTGTYEQYF. CDR3 DNA sequence: TGTGCCAGCAGTGTCGGGACAGGGACCTACGAGCAGTACTTC.

The gene calls are TRBV5-5 and TRBJ2-4; 7 bases match TRBD2. There are 14 residues in the CDR3. Looked up from germline, CDR1 is SGHKS and CDR2 is YYEKEE (reference sequence). The J segment lost 6 bases and the V segment lost 7 bases, leaving 10 bases of the junction unmatched. CDR3 protein: CASGSGEGRNIQYF. The CDR3, as DNA: TGTGCCAGCGGCTCTGGGGAGGGCCGAAACATTCAGTACTTC.

The chain is built from TRBV7-9 and TRBJ2-7, with 7 positions matching TRBD2. CDR1 is SEHNR and CDR2 is FQNEAQ in the germline V gene (reference sequence). The CDR3 contains 16 residues. V was clipped by 5 bases and J by 2 bases; unmatched bases: 12. The CDR3 bases are TGTGCCAGCAGCCAAACCCGGGACTATTTAACCTACGAGCAGTACTTC. It translates to CASSQTRDYLTYEQYF.

The chain couples TRBV6-6 to TRBJ2-7; 8 bases map to TRBD1. V lost 2 bases and J lost 1; bases outside the gene matches: 4. The germline gives CDR1 MNHNY, CDR2 SVGAGI (reference sequence). There are 15 residues in the CDR3. CDR3 sequence: CASSYARGQSYEQYF. CDR3 in DNA: TGTGCCAGCAGTTACGCCAGGGGGCAGTCCTACGAGCAGTACTTC.

The chain carries TRBV28 and TRBJ2-1; tentative D call: TRBD1 (6 bases). Trimming stripped 4 bases from V and 2 bases from J, with 12 bases between. Germline loops: CDR1 MDHEN, CDR2 SYDVKM. The CDR3 totals 15 residues. The CDR3: CASSYHRATYNEQFF. The CDR3 DNA reads TGTGCCAGCAGTTATCACAGGGCGACCTACAATGAGCAGTTCTTC.

The chain recombines TRBV7-2 with TRBJ2-2, with 10 bases lining up with TRBD1. With 4 bases clipped from V and 4 bases from J, the junction kept 3 bases outside the gene matches. CDR3 length: 15 residues. Germline V gene sequence: CDR1 SGHTA, CDR2 FQGNSA. CDR3 nucleotide sequence: TGTGCCAGCAGCTGGCGGACAGGGGGCACCGGGGAGCTGTTTTTT. Translated: CASSWRTGGTGELFF.

CDR3 in amino acids: CATTHREGYQPQHF. CDR3 DNA: TGTGCCACCACCCACAGGGAGGGCTATCAGCCCCAGCATTTT. The J gene is TRBJ1-5, the V gene TRBV19, with D perhaps matching TRBD1 (6 bases). The CDR3 extends over 14 amino acids. Germline V gene data show CDR1 as LNHDA and CDR2 as SQIVND (reference sequence). V was shortened by 10 bases and J by 5 bases, with 18 bases between the two germline ends.

The V and J genes are TRBV28 and TRBJ1-5; 8 bases align to TRBD1. This CDR3 spans 15 amino acids. Germline V gene data show CDR1 as MDHEN and CDR2 as SYDVKM. J was trimmed by 5 bases and V by 5 bases; bases with no gene match: 8. CDR3 DNA sequence: TGTGCCAGCAGTACGGTGGACAGGGACCATCAGCCCCAGCATTTT. Protein: CASSTVDRDHQPQHF.

The J gene is TRBJ1-2, the V gene TRBV18; no firm D call. The CDR3 length is 13 residues. The V end was cut by 2 bases, the J end by 8 bases, with 12 bases between. Germline CDR1 and CDR2: KGHSH and LQKENI. The CDR3 nucleotides read TGTGCCAGCTCACCAGGTACGGGAGGCGGCTACACCTTC. Protein sequence: CASSPGTGGGYTF. Supplemented by reference TRBV18 and TRBJ1-2, the full variable domain reads NAGVMQNPRHLVRRRGQEARLRCSPMKGHSHVYWYRQLPEEGLKFMVYLQKENIIDESGMPKERFSAEFPKEGPSILRIQQVVRGDSAAYFCASSPGTGGGYTFGSGTRLTVV.

In regard to this clone: The junction departs from germline at one end; a sequencing error may be responsible. CDR3 in amino acids: CASSPRTGPTDGYAF. The CDR3 DNA follows: TGTGCCAGCAGCCCGAGGACAGGCCCGACTGATGGCTACGCCTTC. The V gene is TRBV14, the J gene TRBJ1-2; 7 bases line up with TRBD1. The CDR3 has 15 residues. Germline CDR1 and CDR2: SGHDN and FVKESK.

To note about this clone: The identical CDR3 is also encoded by other nucleotide sequences in the sample. This chain links TRBV19 with TRBJ1-5, with 9 positions matching TRBD1. The CDR3 is made up of 14 amino acids. From germline, CDR1 is LNHDA and CDR2 SQIVND (reference sequence). V gave up 4 bases and J gave up 4 bases; unmatched junction bases: 2. The CDR3 DNA reads TGTGCCAGTAGTACGACAGGGGGGAATCAGCCCCAGCATTTT. Protein sequence: CASSTTGGNQPQHF.

This sequence joins TRBV19 and TRBJ2-2; TRBD2 aligns across 8 bases. CDR1 LNHDA and CDR2 SQIVND come from the germline V gene (reference sequence). The trim removed 4 bases at V and 3 bases at J, leaving 1 base unmatched. The CDR3 has 14 amino acids. In DNA, the CDR3 is TGTGCCAGTAGTAGGCGGGGGGACACCGGGGAGCTGTTTTTT. Protein: CASSRRGDTGELFF. Full variable domain (missing parts from reference TRBV19 and TRBJ2-2): DGGITQSPKYLFRKEGQNVTLSCEQNLNHDAMYWYRQDPGQGLRLIYYSQIVNDFQKGDIAEGYSVSREKKESFPLTVTSAQKNPTAFYLCASSRRGDTGELFFGEGSRLTVL.

The V and J genes are TRBV29-1 and TRBJ2-2, with a possible D match to TRBD1 (6 bases). Germline V lookup: CDR1 SQVTM, CDR2 ANQGSEA. Deletions cut 1 base from V and 7 bases from J, with 22 bases between. This CDR3 has 17 amino acids. The DNA for the CDR3 is TGCAGCGTTGAAGTCGTTCGAACAGGGTTGAAGGACGGGGAGCTGTTTTTT. This sequence encodes CSVEVVRTGLKDGELFF.

The chain combines TRBV6-5 with TRBJ2-2, with 11 bases identical to TRBD1. Germline CDR1 MNHEY, CDR2 SVGAGI. The length of the CDR3 is 15 residues. V gave up 1 base and J gave up 6 bases; unmatched junction bases: 1. Here the CDR3 DNA reads TGTGCCAGCAGTTACTGGGACAGGGGGTCCGGGGAGCTGTTTTTT. Encoded protein: CASSYWDRGSGELFF.

This chain connects TRBV6-6 to TRBJ1-2, with TRBD1 as a possible D gene (6 bases). With 5 bases removed from V and 0 bases from J, the gap between germline ends came to 10 bases. Germline CDR1 and CDR2: MNHNY and SVGAGI (reference sequence). The length of the CDR3 is 14 residues. The CDR3 protein is CASSRGTPNYGYTF. DNA of the CDR3: TGTGCCAGCAGTCGAGGGACACCTAACTATGGCTACACCTTC.

The chain is built from TRBV19 and TRBJ2-5; 11 positions agree with TRBD1. Germline loops: CDR1 LNHDA, CDR2 SQIVND (reference sequence). V was pared by 2 bases and J by 3 bases, with 8 bases of the junction left unmatched. The CDR3 runs to 17 residues. The CDR3 DNA reads as TGTGCCAGTAGTATATTCCCGGGACAGGGGGTGGAAGAGACCCAGTACTTC. Its protein product is CASSIFPGQGVEETQYF.

V usage is TRBV6-1 and J usage is TRBJ2-3, with D unresolved. With 5 bases removed from V and 0 bases from J, the gap between germline ends came to 12 bases. Germline V gene data show CDR1 as MNHNS and CDR2 as SASEGT. This CDR3 has 15 amino acids. CDR3 sequence reads: CASSTTRPSTDTQYF. DNA for the CDR3: TGTGCCAGCAGTACGACAAGGCCTAGCACAGATACGCAGTATTTT.

This clone has just a few counts. An end of the junction differs from the germline gene, which may be a read error. This chain uses TRBV7-9 with TRBJ2-1; no firm D call. Germline loops: CDR1 SEHNR, CDR2 FQNEAQ (reference sequence). The CDR3 runs 14 residues. CDR3 DNA: TGTTCCAGCAGCTTGGCCGACTCCTACAATGAGCAGTTCTTC. As protein: CSSSLADSYNEQFF.

This clone was detected once. This CDR3 reads CASSLASGLSYEQYF. CDR3 nucleotides: TGCGCCAGCAGCTTGGCTAGTGGACTTTCCTACGAGCAGTACTTC. The chain joins TRBV5-1 to TRBJ2-7; TRBD2 might be the D (5 bases). The CDR3 covers 15 residues. Germline V CDR1 and CDR2: SGHRS, YFSETQ. Trimming took off 0 bases at V and 1 base at J, with 11 bases between the two ends.

This clone has more than one count but fewer than ten. The CDR3 nucleotides read TGTGCCACCAGCAGAGCGAGAGGATCAGATACGCAGTATTTT. It encodes CATSRARGSDTQYF. This chain connects TRBV15 to TRBJ2-3, with unresolved D. The V end was cut by 1 base, the J end by 4 bases, with 9 bases between. The germline gives CDR1 LNHNV, CDR2 YYDKDF (reference sequence). The CDR3 loop spans 14 amino acids.

The rearrangement links TRBV10-3 to TRBJ2-6, with D perhaps TRBD1 (6 bases). Germline loops: CDR1 ENHRY, CDR2 SYGVKD. There are 15 residues in the CDR3. Trimming removed 4 bases from V and 4 bases from J, with 11 bases in between. The DNA of the CDR3 is TGTGCCATCAGTGGTCAGGGGCGAGGGGCCAACGTCCTGACTTTC. Amino acid sequence: CAISGQGRGANVLTF.

This sequence joins TRBV25-1 and TRBJ2-5, with TRBD1 identical over 9 bases. The J call may be wrong; the DNA end is better matched by TRBJ2-7. The CDR3 extends over 13 amino acids. Germline V gene lookup returns CDR1 MGHDK and CDR2 SYGVNS. The chain's CDR3 is CASRGQGTYEQYF. The CDR3 region has the DNA TGTGCCAGTCGGGGACAGGGAACCTACGAGCAGTACTTC.

This chain uses TRBV2 with TRBJ1-2; 7 positions match TRBD1. V dropped 3 bases and J dropped 6; count of bases not matched to a gene: 7. Germline-derived CDR1 and CDR2 are SNHLY and FYNNEI. The CDR3 runs to 14 residues. The chain's CDR3 is CASSDRQGFNGYTF. In DNA form, the CDR3 reads TGTGCCAGCAGTGATCGACAGGGTTTTAATGGCTACACCTTC.

The chain couples TRBV20-1 to TRBJ2-3; 7 bases agree with TRBD2. Germline V gene sequence: CDR1 DFQATT, CDR2 SNEGSKA (reference sequence). The CDR3 contains 11 residues. Germline trimming cut 5 bases from V and 11 bases from J; bases unmatched to any gene: 7. The CDR3 nucleotides read TGCAGTGCTTGGGGGGGGGATGGGCAGTATTTT. It yields the protein CSAWGGDGQYF.